This TCR beta chain was identified in a study of T cells of healthy individuals. This clonotype was counted many times. The CDR3 is 14 residues long. V dropped 5 bases and J dropped 6 bases, with 15 bases sitting between them. Each CDR3 protein gets one entry after TCRdb re-called the 5' RACE reads with MiXCR. The sample shows under 70,000 distinct CDR3 sequences, 14% to 15% of them seen only once. The chain employs TRBV12-3 or TRBV12-4 and TRBJ2-3, with a tentative D call TRBD2 (6 bases). The sequence came from a human donor in good health. CDR3 residues: CASSRTTLRDTQYF. The CDR3 DNA follows: TGTGCCAGCAGTCGGACTACTCTTAGGGATACGCAGTATTTT.